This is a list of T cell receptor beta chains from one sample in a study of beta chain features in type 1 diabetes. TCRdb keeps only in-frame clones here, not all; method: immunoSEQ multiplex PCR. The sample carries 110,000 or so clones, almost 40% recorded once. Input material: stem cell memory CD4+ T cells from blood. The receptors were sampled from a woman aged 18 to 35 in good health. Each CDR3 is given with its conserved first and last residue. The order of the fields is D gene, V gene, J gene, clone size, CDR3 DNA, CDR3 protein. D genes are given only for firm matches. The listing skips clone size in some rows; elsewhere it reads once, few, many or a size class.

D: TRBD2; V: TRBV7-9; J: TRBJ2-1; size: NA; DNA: TGTGCCAGCAGCCCTCGACTAGCGGGAGGCCTCTCCTACAATGAGCAGTTCTTC; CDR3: CASSPRLAGGLSYNEQFF
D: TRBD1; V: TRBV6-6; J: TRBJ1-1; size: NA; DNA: TGTGCCAGCAGTTTCCAGGGGGACTCCACTGAAGCTTTCTTT; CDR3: CASSFQGDSTEAFF
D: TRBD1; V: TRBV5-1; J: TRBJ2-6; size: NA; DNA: TGCGCCAGCAGCCCGCTGATAGGACAGGTTCCCAGCTCTGGGGCCAACGTCCTGACTTTC; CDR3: CASSPLIGQVPSSGANVLTF
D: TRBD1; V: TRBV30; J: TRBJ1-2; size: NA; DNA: TGTGCCTGGAGTCTCGGGACAGGGGGCGGCTACACCTTC; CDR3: CAWSLGTGGGYTF
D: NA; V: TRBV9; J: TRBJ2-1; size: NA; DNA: TGTGCCAGCAGCTCACGGCTACTAGATTTACAGTTCTTC; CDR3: CASSSRLLDLQFF
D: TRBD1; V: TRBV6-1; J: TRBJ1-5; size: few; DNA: TGTGCCAGCATCCTACAGGGGAACAATCAGCCCCAGCATTTT; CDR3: CASILQGNNQPQHF
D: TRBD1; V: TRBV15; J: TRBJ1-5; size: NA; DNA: TGTGCCACCAGCAGAGATCGAGGGACAGGGGCCCATCAGCCCCAGCATTTT; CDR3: CATSRDRGTGAHQPQHF
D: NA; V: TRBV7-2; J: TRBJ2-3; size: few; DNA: TGTGCCAGCAGCTTAGAAGCGGGCACAGATACGCAGTATTTT; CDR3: CASSLEAGTDTQYF
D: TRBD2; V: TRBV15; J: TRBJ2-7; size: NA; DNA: TGTGCCACCAGCGGCCGCAGACTAGCGGGATACACCTACGAGCAGTACTTC; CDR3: CATSGRRLAGYTYEQYF
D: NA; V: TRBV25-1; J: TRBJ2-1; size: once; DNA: TGTGCCAGCAGTGATAGTACGCGGGCCGGGAATGAGCAGTTCTTC; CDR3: CASSDSTRAGNEQFF
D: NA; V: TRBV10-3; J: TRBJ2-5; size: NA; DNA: TGTGCCATCTCCGGGACACTCCCAGAGACCCAGTACTTC; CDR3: CAISGTLPETQYF
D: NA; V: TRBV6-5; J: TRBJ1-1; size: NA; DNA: TGTGCCAGCATTTTCAGGGCGAAGGGGAACACTGAAGCTTTCTTT; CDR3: CASIFRAKGNTEAFF
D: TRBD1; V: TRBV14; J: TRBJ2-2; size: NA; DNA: TGTGCCAGCCGACTGGACAGGTTTTCCGGGGAGCTGTTTTTT; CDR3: CASRLDRFSGELFF
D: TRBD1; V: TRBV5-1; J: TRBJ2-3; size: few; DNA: TGCGCCAGCAGCCGCCGGGACAGAGGCACAGATACGCAGTATTTT; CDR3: CASSRRDRGTDTQYF
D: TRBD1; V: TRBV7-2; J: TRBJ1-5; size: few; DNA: TGTGCCAGCAGCACCGGGACAGGGGGCAGGCAGCCCCAGCATTTT; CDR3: CASSTGTGGRQPQHF
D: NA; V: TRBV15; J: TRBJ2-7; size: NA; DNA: TGTGCCACCAGCAGAGATTACGCAGGTGCCTACGAGCAGTACTTC; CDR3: CATSRDYAGAYEQYF
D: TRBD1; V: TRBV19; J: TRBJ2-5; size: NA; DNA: TGTGCCAGTAGTATGGACAGGGTCCAGTACTTC; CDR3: CASSMDRVQYF
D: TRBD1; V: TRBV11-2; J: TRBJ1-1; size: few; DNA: TGTGCCAGCAGCTTGAGACAGGGAGGCAACACTGAAGCTTTCTTT; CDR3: CASSLRQGGNTEAFF
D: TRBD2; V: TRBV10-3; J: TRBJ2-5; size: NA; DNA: TGTGCCATCAAAAACAGCGGGGGGTACCAAGAGACCCAGTACTTC; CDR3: CAIKNSGGYQETQYF
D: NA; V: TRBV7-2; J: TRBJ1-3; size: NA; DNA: TGTGCCAGCAGCTTAGTACGACATTCCTCTGGAAACACCATATATTTT; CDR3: CASSLVRHSSGNTIYF
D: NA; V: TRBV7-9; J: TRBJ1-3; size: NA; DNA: TGTGCCAGCAGCTTACTCTCCGGGCCCGGGATTTTATATTTT; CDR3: CASSLLSGPGILYF
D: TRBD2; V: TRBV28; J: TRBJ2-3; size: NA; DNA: TGTGCCAGCAGTTCCTCGGGACTAGCGGGGGATACGCAGTATTTT; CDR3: CASSSSGLAGDTQYF
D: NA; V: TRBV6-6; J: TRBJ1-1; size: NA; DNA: TGTGCCAGCAGCGGGACTGTGAACACTGAAGCTTTCTTT; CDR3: CASSGTVNTEAFF
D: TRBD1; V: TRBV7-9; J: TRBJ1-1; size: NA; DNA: TGTGCCAGCAGCCTAGGGACAGGGAACACTGAAGCTTTCTTT; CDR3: CASSLGTGNTEAFF
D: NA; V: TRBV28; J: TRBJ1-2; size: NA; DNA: TGTGCCAGCAGGACCTCAGGGGATGGCTACACCTTC; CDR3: CASRTSGDGYTF
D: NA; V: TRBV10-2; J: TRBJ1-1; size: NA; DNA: TGCGCCAGCAGGGACAGTTGGAACACTGAAGCTTTCTTT; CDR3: CASRDSWNTEAFF